The next 23 T cell receptor beta chains were all read from a single sample in a study of identical twins. Using its own MiXCR run on the 5' RACE reads, TCRdb lists one record per CDR3 protein. Among around 220,000 distinct CDR3 sequences listed, 11% to 15% were seen once. The sequencing input was memory (CD45RO+) T cells sorted from blood. These receptors all come from a woman between 18 and 30 years old in good health.

This clonotype came up many times. The chain joins TRBV6-1 to TRBJ1-2; 7 positions agree with TRBD1. The CDR3 runs 14 residues. V lost 6 bases to trimming and J lost 7 bases; unmatched junction nucleotides: 11. The germline CDR1 and CDR2 sequences are MNHNS and SASEGT. Written as DNA, the CDR3 is TGTGCCAGCAGACCAACACAGGGGCTTGGTGGCTACACCTTC. Translating gives CASRPTQGLGGYTF.

This clonotype has a count of ten or more. The chain has TRBV9 and TRBJ1-3, with 7 bases fitting TRBD1. CDR1 SGDLS and CDR2 YYNGEE come from the germline V gene. Unmatched junction bases numbered 4, after V lost 5 bases and J lost 2 bases. The length of the CDR3 is 14 residues. This chain's CDR3 is CASRQGRTGNTIYF. The CDR3, as DNA: TGTGCCAGCAGACAGGGGAGGACTGGAAACACCATATATTTT.

The gene calls are TRBV4-2 and TRBJ2-5, with 9 bases identical to TRBD1. Germline V gives CDR1 LGHNA, CDR2 YNFKEQ. J was trimmed by 4 bases and V by 4 bases; bases with no gene match: 16. CDR3 length equals 18 residues. The CDR3 loop is CASSPWMTGQGSGETQYF. DNA for the CDR3: TGTGCCAGCAGCCCTTGGATGACTGGACAGGGGAGTGGAGAGACCCAGTACTTC.

This clonotype was detected a few times. V is TRBV9 and J is TRBJ2-7; D remains unclear. The CDR3 extends over 12 amino acids. The V end was cut by 4 bases, the J end by 6 bases, with 11 bases between. Germline values: CDR1 SGDLS, CDR2 YYNGEE. The chain's CDR3 is CASSLDGREQYF. CDR3 DNA sequence: TGTGCCAGCAGCTTAGACGGGCGCGAGCAGTACTTC.

This clonotype was recorded once. The chain employs TRBV5-6 and TRBJ2-7; 15 nucleotides line up with TRBD2. The CDR3 runs 15 residues. In germline, CDR1 is SGHDT, CDR2 YYEEEE. Trimming removed 3 bases from V and 5 bases from J; junction bases left unmatched: 3. CDR3 DNA: TGTGCCAGCAGCTGGGGACTAGCGGGGGGCGACGAGCAGTACTTC. This translates into CASSWGLAGGDEQYF.

In its sample, this clonotype ranks as medium-sized. The rearrangement uses TRBV12-3 or TRBV12-4 and TRBJ2-5; D is unresolved. CDR3 size: 15 residues. V shed 5 bases and J shed 1 base, with 14 bases lying between them. CDR3 nucleotides: TGTGCCAGCAGTCCCCCCGTGGGCACCCAAGAGACCCAGTACTTC. This codes for CASSPPVGTQETQYF.

This clonotype was counted between two and nine times. The V and J genes are TRBV10-2 and TRBJ2-4; D possibly matches TRBD1 or TRBD2 (7 bases each). Trimming cost V 5 bases and J 9 bases, with 20 bases left between them. This CDR3 comprises 15 residues. CDR1 and CDR2 (germline): WSHSY, SAAADI. For the CDR3, the DNA is TGCGCCAGCAGTCCGGGGACCGCAGGGGGGGGCATTCAGTACTTC. Its protein is CASSPGTAGGGIQYF.

The V gene is TRBV6-1, the J gene TRBJ2-1, with D possibly matching TRBD1 (6 bases). This CDR3 has 15 amino acids. From germline, CDR1 is MNHNS and CDR2 SASEGT. The V end lost 6 bases, the J end lost 2 bases, and 14 bases lay between the germline ends. For the CDR3, the DNA is TGTGCCAGCAGCCCATCGGACAGTCCCTACAATGAGCAGTTCTTC. Residues: CASSPSDSPYNEQFF.

This clonotype came up many times. J is TRBJ2-7 and V is TRBV27; D may be TRBD1 or TRBD2 (6 bases each). Germline V lookup: CDR1 MNHEY, CDR2 SMNVEV (reference sequence). The CDR3 has 13 residues. V was cut by 4 bases and J by 9 bases, with 16 bases left in between. The CDR3 bases are TGTGCCAGCAGTTCAAAGGGGGGAAGAATGCAGTACTTC. This encodes CASSSKGGRMQYF.

J is TRBJ2-7 and V is TRBV5-1; a possible D gene is TRBD1 (5 bases). The CDR3 is 13 amino acids. Germline CDR1 reads SGHRS; CDR2 reads YFSETQ. Trimming cost V 6 bases and J 5 bases, with 15 bases left between them. The CDR3: CASKKGSTHEQYF. The DNA for the CDR3 is TGCGCCAGCAAGAAGGGGTCGACTCACGAGCAGTACTTC.

V gene TRBV30 combines with J gene TRBJ2-3, with unresolved D. Germline assignment: CDR1 GTSNPN and CDR2 SVGIG (reference sequence). This CDR3 is 14 amino acids long. Trimming stripped 0 bases from V and 0 bases from J, with 7 bases between. The CDR3 protein is CAWSVQRSTDTQYF. The CDR3 DNA is TGTGCCTGGAGTGTACAAAGGAGCACAGATACGCAGTATTTT.

This clonotype has only a few counts. The V call is TRBV7-2, the J call TRBJ1-6; D call uncertain. The germline V gene has CDR1 SGHTA and CDR2 FQGNSA. This CDR3 spans 14 amino acids. V lost 5 bases to trimming and J lost 9 bases, with 14 bases between them. In DNA, the CDR3 is TGTGCCAGCAGCCCTCCGGGTTTCGGTTCACCCCTCCACTTT. Translated, it gives CASSPPGFGSPLHF.

This clonotype appeared a few times. The chain is built from TRBV20-1 and TRBJ2-2, with unresolved D. V shed 6 bases and J shed 1 base, with 6 bases lying between them. The germline V gene encodes CDR1 DFQATT and CDR2 SNEGSKA (reference sequence). CDR3 length: 12 amino acids. CDR3 nucleotides: TGCAGTGCCCCCGGGAACACCGGGGAGCTGTTTTTT. Amino acids: CSAPGNTGELFF.

This clonotype has a handful of counts. V usage is TRBV6-1 and J usage is TRBJ2-7; 12 bases agree with TRBD1. The V gene end was trimmed by 6 bases and the J gene end by 3 bases; junction bases not matched to a gene: 12. Germline V gene data show CDR1 as MNHNS and CDR2 as SASEGT. The CDR3 is made up of 17 amino acids. The CDR3 protein is CASSRTSGTGGGYEQYF. Written as DNA, the CDR3 is TGTGCCAGCAGCCGTACTTCCGGGACAGGGGGCGGCTACGAGCAGTACTTC.

This clonotype has just a few counts. The J gene is TRBJ2-1, the V gene TRBV27; TRBD2 aligns across 14 bases. The CDR3 loop spans 16 amino acids. The trim removed 5 bases at V and 6 bases at J, leaving 6 bases unmatched. The germline V gene has CDR1 MNHEY and CDR2 SMNVEV (reference sequence). CDR3 residues: CASSSRTSGRINEQFF. The CDR3 DNA is TGTGCCAGCAGTAGCCGGACTAGCGGGAGGATCAATGAGCAGTTCTTC.

The chain couples TRBV12-3 or TRBV12-4 to TRBJ2-1; 12 bases align to TRBD1. The CDR3 is made up of 15 amino acids. V shed 6 bases, J shed 6 bases, and the junction held 6 bases outside the gene matches. CDR3 sequence (DNA): TGTGCCAGCAGCCGGGGACAGGGGGCTCTCAATGAGCAGTTCTTC. The encoded protein is CASSRGQGALNEQFF.

V is TRBV9 and J is TRBJ2-1; 10 bases map to TRBD2. Germline CDR1 and CDR2: SGDLS and YYNGEE. V lost 3 bases, J lost 7 bases, and 7 bases stayed unmatched. This CDR3 has 15 amino acids. CDR3 DNA: TGTGCCAGCAGCGGGCCAGCGGGGGGGCTTAATGAGCAGTTCTTC. Amino acids: CASSGPAGGLNEQFF.

This clonotype occurred many times. J is TRBJ2-1 and V is TRBV12-3 or TRBV12-4; TRBD1 aligns across 7 bases. J gave up 7 bases and V 6 bases, and 9 bases lay outside the gene matches. The CDR3 totals 14 residues. DNA of the CDR3: TGTGCCAGCAGAAGCCGAGGGGGCTTTAATGAGCAGTTCTTC. Translating it yields CASRSRGGFNEQFF.

Regarding this clonotype: Mismatch with germline at one junction end may stem from a read error. This rearrangement joins TRBV10-3 to TRBJ1-2; D might be TRBD1 (6 bases). The CDR3 extends over 12 amino acids. Germline V gives CDR1 ENHRY, CDR2 SYGVKD. CDR3 sequence (DNA): TGTGCCATCGCCTTTTCCGGGGGCCTGGGGGTCTTC. It yields the protein CAIAFSGGLGVF.

This clonotype showed up just a few times. The CDR3 bases are TGTGCCAGCTCACCAGCCAGTCTGGGCGACGAGCAGTACTTC. This sequence encodes CASSPASLGDEQYF. V is TRBV18 and J is TRBJ2-7; no reliable D call. CDR3 length: 14 amino acids. Trimming pared 2 bases from V and 5 bases from J, leaving 13 bases between. Germline-derived CDR1 and CDR2 are KGHSH and LQKENI.

This clonotype has more than one count but fewer than ten. The chain links TRBV20-1 to TRBJ2-6, with D perhaps matching TRBD1 (6 bases). This CDR3 is built from 15 residues. Germline CDR1 and CDR2: DFQATT and SNEGSKA (reference sequence). V shed 6 bases and J shed 4 bases, with 16 bases lying between them. The CDR3, as DNA: TGCAGTGCCGGAACTCCCGGGACAGGGGCCAACGTCCTGACTTTC. Amino acids: CSAGTPGTGANVLTF.

There are many counts of this clonotype. The CDR3 DNA sequence: TGTGCCAGCAGTCGGGCGGCCCAAGGGAATCAGCCCCAGCATTTT. Translated: CASSRAAQGNQPQHF. The V gene is TRBV7-8, the J gene TRBJ1-5, with no clear D. Trimming left V 6 bases short and J 4 bases short, with 16 bases between. Germline values: CDR1 SGHVS, CDR2 FQNEAQ. The CDR3 covers 15 residues.

This clonotype has only a few counts. Here the CDR3 reads CSARGGAGELFF. CDR3 DNA sequence: TGCAGTGCTAGGGGAGGGGCCGGGGAGCTGTTTTTT. V usage is TRBV20-1 and J usage is TRBJ2-2; 7 bases are shared with TRBD2. Losses at the gene ends were 3 bases for V and 6 bases for J; bases not matched to a gene: 1. CDR3 size: 12 residues. Germline V gives CDR1 DFQATT, CDR2 SNEGSKA (reference sequence).